This is a list of T cell receptor beta chains from one sample in a study of regulatory T cells in long-lasting Graves disease. Via MiXCR, TCRdb re-called the multiplex PCR reads, giving one row per CDR3 protein. There are about 400,000 distinct CDR3 sequences in the sample; less than 25% occur only once, and roughly 20% lies in the top ten. Sequences were derived from peripheral blood mononuclear cells (PBMCs), sampled when the disease was refractory, from a patient treated with antithyroid drugs. Receptor source: a female donor with Graves disease. Both conserved end residues are part of each CDR3. A D gene is named only where the DNA matches it firmly. Clone size is not always given. Where it is, it says once, few, many or a class for expanded clones.

size,D,V,J,CDR3,DNA
NA,TRBD2,TRBV11-2,TRBJ2-7,CASSQGEAGVFEQYF,TGTGCCAGCAGCCAAGGGGAAGCGGGAGTTTTCGAGCAGTACTTC
NA,NA,TRBV4-3,TRBJ2-7,CASSQDLGLGWEQYF,TGCGCCAGCAGCCAAGACCTGGGTTTGGGGTGGGAGCAGTACTTC
NA,TRBD1,TRBV6-1,TRBJ2-7,CASSERAAGGWGTSSYEQYF,TGTGCCAGCAGTGAGAGGGCGGCAGGGGGCTGGGGGACCAGCTCCTACGAGCAGTACTTC
many,NA,TRBV3-1,TRBJ1-1,CASSPRRGPTEAFF,TGTGCCAGCAGCCCGCGCCGGGGTCCCACTGAAGCTTTCTTT
many,NA,TRBV20-1,TRBJ2-5,CSANSREIETQYF,TGCAGTGCAAACTCCCGGGAAATTGAAACCCAGTACTTC
few,NA,TRBV29-1,TRBJ1-1,CSVQLGYTEAFF,TGCAGCGTCCAACTAGGATACACTGAAGCTTTCTTT
many,TRBD1,TRBV7-9,TRBJ2-7,CASSLAGDRAHEQYF,TGTGCCAGCAGCTTAGCGGGGGACAGGGCCCACGAGCAGTACTTC
few,NA,TRBV3-1,TRBJ1-5,CASSFWQEPQHF,TGTGCCAGCAGCTTCTGGCAGGAGCCCCAGCATTTT
NA,NA,TRBV12-5,TRBJ2-7,CASGLGGTYEQYF,TGTGCTAGTGGTTTGGGGGGGACCTACGAGCAGTACTTC
few,NA,TRBV14,TRBJ1-1,CASSQVLLSSGAFF,TGTGCCAGCAGCCAAGTTCTTCTCAGTAGTGGAGCTTTCTTT
NA,NA,TRBV20-1,TRBJ2-7,CSARDTTGTYEQYF,TGCAGTGCTAGAGATACTACGGGGACCTACGAGCAGTACTTC
NA,NA,TRBV4-1,TRBJ2-1,CASSPQGGGAYNEQFF,TGCGCCAGCAGCCCCCAGGGGGGCGGGGCCTACAATGAGCAGTTCTTC
NA,NA,TRBV14,TRBJ2-2,CASSQLPPSLGTGELFF,TGTGCCAGCAGCCAGCTACCACCTAGCCTTGGCACCGGGGAGCTGTTTTTT
few,NA,TRBV28,TRBJ2-2,CASSLPFGGELFF,TGTGCCAGCAGTTTGCCGTTCGGCGGGGAGCTGTTTTTT
NA,NA,TRBV10-3,TRBJ1-1,CAISESSTGIMNTEAFF,TGTGCCATCAGTGAGTCGAGTACAGGTATTATGAACACTGAAGCTTTCTTT
few,NA,TRBV27,TRBJ2-7,CASSSRPGQEQYF,TGTGCCAGCAGCTCCCGGCCGGGCCAGGAGCAGTACTTC
NA,TRBD1,TRBV5-6,TRBJ2-6,CASSWGLTGGASGANVLTF,TGTGCCAGCAGCTGGGGCCTGACAGGGGGCGCGTCTGGGGCCAACGTCCTGACTTTC
many,TRBD1,TRBV11-2,TRBJ2-7,CASSLVRGTGVFFHEQYF,TGTGCCAGCAGCTTAGTGAGAGGGACAGGGGTTTTTTTCCACGAGCAGTACTTC
NA,NA,TRBV6-1,TRBJ1-6,CATNTGYYSPLHF,TGTGCCACCAACACAGGGTATTATTCACCCCTCCACTTT
many,NA,TRBV18,TRBJ1-4,CASSPTATNEKLFF,TGTGCCAGCAGCCCCACTGCAACTAATGAAAAACTGTTTTTT
NA,NA,TRBV12-3/TRBV12-4,TRBJ1-3,CASIKGPRQAGNTIYF,TGTGCCAGCATCAAAGGACCTAGACAGGCTGGAAACACCATATATTTT
few,NA,TRBV19,TRBJ2-4,CASSIRQGAANWDIQYF,TGTGCCAGTAGTATCAGGCAAGGGGCGGCGAATTGGGACATTCAGTACTTC
many,NA,TRBV6-1,TRBJ2-6,CASSQVGANVLTF,TGTGCCAGCAGCCAAGTAGGGGCCAACGTCCTGACTTTC
NA,NA,TRBV3-1,TRBJ2-7,CASSQATLGQLYEQYF,TGTGCCAGCAGCCAAGCGACCCTAGGACAGCTCTACGAGCAGTACTTC
many,TRBD1,TRBV28,TRBJ2-5,CASSTDRTKHSETQYF,TGTGCCAGCAGCACGGACAGGACGAAGCATTCAGAGACCCAGTACTTC
NA,NA,TRBV14,TRBJ2-3,CASSHYGDTQYF,TGTGCCAGCAGCCACTACGGGGATACGCAGTATTTT
NA,NA,TRBV27,TRBJ1-6,CASTSPAGFGSPLHF,TGTGCCAGCACCAGTCCGGCGGGGTTTGGTTCACCCCTCCACTTT
NA,TRBD2,TRBV20-1,TRBJ2-5,CSATELAGGPETQYF,TGCAGTGCTACCGAACTAGCGGGAGGGCCAGAGACCCAGTACTTC
many,NA,TRBV12-3/TRBV12-4,TRBJ2-5,CASSPGTPGETQYF,TGTGCCAGCAGTCCAGGGACACCCGGTGAGACCCAGTACTTC
NA,NA,TRBV20-1,TRBJ1-1,CSATGVVRTEAFF,TGCAGTGCTACAGGGGTCGTAAGGACTGAAGCTTTCTTT
few,NA,TRBV27,TRBJ2-4,CASRPVTGLIQYF,TGTGCCAGCAGACCCGTTACCGGACTCATTCAGTACTTC
many,NA,TRBV28,TRBJ1-6,CATMGAVSYNSPLHF,TGTGCCACCATGGGCGCTGTCTCCTATAATTCACCCCTCCACTTT
NA,NA,TRBV6-1,TRBJ1-5,CASSEARWEPQHF,TGTGCCAGCAGTGAAGCGCGGTGGGAGCCCCAGCATTTT
few,NA,TRBV4-3,TRBJ2-6,CASSQDTLQVSGANVLTF,TGCGCCAGCAGCCAGGACACGTTACAGGTGTCTGGGGCCAACGTCCTGACTTTC
NA,NA,TRBV7-2,TRBJ1-1,CASSLAHGWNTEAFF,TGTGCCAGCAGCTTAGCGCACGGTTGGAACACTGAAGCTTTCTTT
many,NA,TRBV12-3/TRBV12-4,TRBJ1-2,CASTQTAGFYGYTF,TGTGCCAGCACCCAGACAGCGGGATTCTATGGCTACACCTTC
many,NA,TRBV30,TRBJ1-1,CAWMGQTNTEAFF,TGTGCCTGGATGGGACAAACGAACACTGAAGCTTTCTTT
many,TRBD2,TRBV29-1,TRBJ2-2,CSVGSGSNGELFF,TGCAGCGTAGGTAGCGGGAGTAACGGGGAGCTGTTTTTT
many,NA,TRBV27,TRBJ2-2,CASRPIQANTGELFF,TGTGCCAGCAGACCAATACAGGCGAACACCGGGGAGCTGTTTTTT
NA,NA,TRBV12-3/TRBV12-4,TRBJ2-7,CASSQHLSGSYEQYF,TGTGCCAGCAGTCAACATTTGAGCGGCTCCTACGAGCAGTACTTC
many,NA,TRBV5-1,TRBJ1-1,CASSPTSVDTEAFF,TGCGCCAGCAGCCCGACTAGTGTGGACACTGAAGCTTTCTTT
NA,NA,TRBV6-1,TRBJ2-7,CASRDVDYEQYF,TGTGCCAGCAGGGACGTAGACTACGAGCAGTACTTC
NA,TRBD1,TRBV27,TRBJ1-6,CASSEVGTGGSPLHF,TGTGCCAGCAGTGAAGTAGGGACAGGGGGCTCACCCCTCCACTTT
many,NA,TRBV12-3/TRBV12-4,TRBJ2-7,CASNFQSRFNIEQYF,TGTGCCAGCAACTTCCAGTCCAGGTTTAACATTGAGCAGTACTTC
NA,NA,TRBV7-2,TRBJ2-3,CASSLIAGAYTDTQYF,TGTGCCAGCAGCTTAATCGCAGGGGCATACACAGATACGCAGTATTTT
many,TRBD1,TRBV27,TRBJ2-7,CASSLAGRQGLYEQYF,TGTGCCAGCAGTTTAGCGGGACGACAGGGGCTCTACGAGCAGTACTTC
few,NA,TRBV18,TRBJ2-2,CASSPPNTENTGELFF,TGTGCCAGCTCACCACCTAACACCGAGAACACCGGGGAGCTGTTTTTT
many,TRBD1,TRBV15,TRBJ1-2,CATQGTRQGNYGYTF,TGTGCCACTCAAGGGACCCGACAGGGCAACTATGGCTACACCTTC